These 28 T cell receptor beta chains were all obtained from the same sample, sequenced in a study of blood T cell repertoires in COVID-19. TCRdb's copy holds only in-frame clones and misses some; the assay was immunoSEQ multiplex PCR. The table shows some 110,000 clones, with roughly 90% occurring only once. The specimen sequenced was peripheral blood. Receptor source: a man aged 40-49 years with acute or convalescent COVID-19.

DNA for the CDR3: TGTGCCTGGGGCCTCCAGAGGGAGCAGTACTTC. Residues: CAWGLQREQYF. This chain links TRBV30 with TRBJ2-7; D not certain. Germline CDR1 is GTSNPN and CDR2 is SVGIG (reference sequence). The CDR3 has 11 residues. V lost 5 bases and J lost 7, with 12 bases in between. Using reference TRBV30 and TRBJ2-7 for the parts outside the CDR3, the full variable domain is SQTIHQWPATLVQPVGSPLSLECTVEGTSNPNLYWYRQAAGRGLQLLFYSVGIGQISSEVPQNLSASRPQDRQFILSSKKLLLSDSGFYLCAWGLQREQYFGPGTRLTVT.

The chain uses TRBV7-8 and TRBJ2-5; D unresolved. Trimming cost V 4 bases and J 6 bases, with 15 bases left between them. Germline values: CDR1 SGHVS, CDR2 FQNEAQ. The CDR3 length is 14 residues. In DNA form, the CDR3 reads TGTGCCAGCAGCTCTTGGCTAGTGGAGAAGACCCAGTACTTC. Its protein product is CASSSWLVEKTQYF.

This clone was observed a single time. The J gene is TRBJ2-1, the V gene TRBV24-1, with TRBD2 matching over 7 bases. The length of the CDR3 is 14 residues. With 1 base clipped from V and 9 bases from J, the junction kept 5 bases outside the gene matches. Per the germline V gene, CDR1 is KGHDR and CDR2 is SFDVKD. CDR3 region: CATSDFGGSTEQFF. The CDR3, as DNA: TGTGCCACCAGTGATTTTGGCGGGAGTACTGAGCAGTTCTTC.

J is TRBJ2-1 and V is TRBV7-8; 8 bases fit TRBD2. Germline CDR1 and CDR2: SGHVS and FQNEAQ. There are 17 residues in the CDR3. V lost 0 bases to trimming and J lost 10 bases; unmatched junction nucleotides: 14. Written as DNA, the CDR3 is TGTGCCAGCAGCTTAGCGTTTGGGGCGAGCGGGAGTGGGGAGCAGTTCTTC. It specifies CASSLAFGASGSGEQFF.

CDR3 amino acids: CASSEAGQGNQPQHF. DNA for the CDR3: TGTGCCAGCAGTGAAGCGGGACAGGGCAATCAGCCCCAGCATTTT. V usage is TRBV6-1 and J usage is TRBJ1-5; TRBD1 aligns across 8 bases. J gave up 2 bases and V 0 bases, and 0 bases lay outside the gene matches. Germline loops: CDR1 MNHNS, CDR2 SASEGT. CDR3 length: 15 amino acids.

J is TRBJ1-2 and V is TRBV27; 8 bases match TRBD1. CDR3 size: 14 residues. The germline V gene has CDR1 MNHEY and CDR2 SMNVEV (reference sequence). Trimming at V came to 2 bases and at J to 7 bases, leaving 6 bases not matched to a gene. In DNA form, the CDR3 reads TGTGCCAGCAGTTTACGTCAGGGGGCGGTTGGCTACACCTTC. Protein product: CASSLRQGAVGYTF.

This rearrangement joins TRBV6-5 to TRBJ2-7; TRBD1 agrees at 8 bases. J lost 5 bases, V lost 4 bases, and 1 base had no gene match. Germline loops: CDR1 MNHEY, CDR2 SVGAGI. The CDR3 covers 12 residues. The CDR3 bases are TGTGCCAGCAGTTTACAGGGGGACGAGCAGTACTTC. Protein: CASSLQGDEQYF.

Notes on this clone: In the same sample, other DNA sequences code for this CDR3. The rearrangement links TRBV6-5 to TRBJ1-1; D might be TRBD1 (5 bases). Trimming removed 0 bases at V and 1 base at J, with 6 bases between. This CDR3 has 14 residues. The germline V gene encodes CDR1 MNHEY and CDR2 SVGAGI. The CDR3 is CASSYSGGNTEAFF. The CDR3 DNA follows: TGTGCCAGCAGTTACTCGGGGGGGAACACTGAAGCTTTCTTT.

The chain recombines TRBV14 with TRBJ1-1, with 8 bases fitting TRBD1. J was trimmed by 6 bases and V by 1 base; bases with no gene match: 7. The CDR3 runs to 15 residues. CDR1 is SGHDN, CDR2 FVKESK, per germline. The CDR3 spells CASSQAQYRGAEAFF. The CDR3 region has the DNA TGTGCCAGCAGCCAAGCCCAATACAGGGGGGCTGAAGCTTTCTTT.

This clone has just a few counts. The V and J genes are TRBV19 and TRBJ2-2; 9 nucleotides line up with TRBD1. J gave up 1 base and V 7 bases, and 4 bases lay outside the gene matches. The CDR3 spans 15 residues. The germline V gene has CDR1 LNHDA and CDR2 SQIVND (reference sequence). In DNA form, the CDR3 reads TGTGCCAGTAACCGACAGGGGGGGAACACCGGGGAGCTGTTTTTT. Its protein product is CASNRQGGNTGELFF.

The J gene is TRBJ2-7, the V gene TRBV10-3, with 8 bases that match TRBD2. The J segment lost 0 bases and the V segment lost 7 bases, leaving 5 bases of the junction unmatched. Germline V gives CDR1 ENHRY, CDR2 SYGVKD. There are 14 residues in the CDR3. Here the CDR3 reads CAIKERGSSYEQYF. The CDR3 bases are TGTGCCATCAAGGAGCGGGGGAGCTCCTACGAGCAGTACTTC.

The chain has TRBV11-1 and TRBJ1-6; D remains ambiguous. Looked up from germline, CDR1 is SGHAT and CDR2 is FQDESV (reference sequence). This CDR3 has 14 residues. The V end lost 3 bases, the J end lost 6 bases, and 9 bases lay between the germline ends. As DNA, the CDR3 is TGTGCCAGCAGCTTGGCGGTTGCTAATTCACCCCTCCACTTT. This sequence encodes CASSLAVANSPLHF. Filled out from reference TRBV11-1 and TRBJ1-6, the complete variable domain reads EAEVAQSPRYKITEKSQAVAFWCDPISGHATLYWYRQILGQGPELLVQFQDESVVDDSQLPKDRFSAERLKGVDSTLKIQPAELGDSAMYLCASSLAVANSPLHFGNGTRLTVT.

The chain links TRBV5-1 to TRBJ1-3, with 11 positions matching TRBD1. Trimming took 0 bases from V and 4 from J; bases not matched to a gene: 9. The CDR3 sequence is 18 residues long. CDR1 is SGHRS and CDR2 is YFSETQ in the germline V gene. CDR3 amino acids: CASSLDPWTGGDGNTIYF. CDR3 in DNA: TGCGCCAGCAGCTTGGATCCCTGGACAGGGGGCGACGGAAACACCATATATTTT.

The chain links TRBV12-3 or TRBV12-4 to TRBJ1-1; D perhaps matches TRBD1 (5 bases). The CDR3 sequence is 13 residues long. V lost 1 base and J lost 3, with 6 bases in between. CDR3: CASSLGQYTEAFF. In nucleotides, the CDR3 is TGTGCCAGCAGTTTAGGACAGTACACTGAAGCTTTCTTT.

The chain combines TRBV5-1 with TRBJ1-1, with no clear D. The CDR3 is 13 amino acids. Trimming pared 2 bases from V and 9 bases from J, leaving 14 bases between. Looked up from germline, CDR1 is SGHRS and CDR2 is YFSETQ. Here the CDR3 DNA reads TGCGCCAGCAGCTTAGATTCCGGGAGGCAAGCTTTCTTT. It codes for CASSLDSGRQAFF. The complete variable domain, with remaining parts taken from reference TRBV5-1 and TRBJ1-1, reads KAGVTQTPRYLIKTRGQQVTLSCSPISGHRSVSWYQQTPGQGLQFLFEYFSETQRNKGNFPGRFSGRQFSNSRSEMNVSTLELGDSALYLCASSLDSGRQAFFGQGTRLTVV.

V usage is TRBV9 and J usage is TRBJ2-2; 8 bases align to TRBD2. CDR1 SGDLS and CDR2 YYNGEE come from the germline V gene. V lost 2 bases and J lost 5; bases outside the gene matches: 5. The CDR3 covers 15 residues. The CDR3 here is CASSVAGGSTGELFF. The CDR3 DNA sequence: TGTGCCAGCAGCGTGGCGGGAGGATCTACCGGGGAGCTGTTTTTT.

This clone was seen once. V usage is TRBV4-1 and J usage is TRBJ2-1; weak D call: TRBD1 (5 bases). The CDR3 sequence is 14 residues long. V was trimmed by 6 bases and J by 6 bases, leaving 15 bases between them. From germline, CDR1 is MGHRA and CDR2 YSYEKL. CDR3 nucleotide sequence: TGCGCCAGCAGTCACGGGCCCCAGGGCAATGAGCAGTTCTTC. Its translation: CASSHGPQGNEQFF.

J is TRBJ1-1 and V is TRBV11-2, with 10 bases matching TRBD1. The CDR3 covers 14 residues. V lost 7 bases to trimming and J lost 2 bases; unmatched junction nucleotides: 4. CDR1 is SGHAT, CDR2 FQNNGV, per germline. CDR3 sequence: CASNGQGVNTEAFF. DNA for the CDR3: TGTGCCAGCAACGGACAGGGGGTCAACACTGAAGCTTTCTTT.

This clone has more than one count but fewer than ten. The V gene is TRBV2, the J gene TRBJ2-2, with no clear D. V was shortened by 4 bases and J by 7 bases, with 13 bases between the two germline ends. The CDR3 has 14 residues. Per the germline V gene, CDR1 is SNHLY and CDR2 is FYNNEI. The CDR3 region has the DNA TGTGCCAGCAGTGTTAAGTTGTTCGGCGGGGAGCTGTTTTTT. It translates to CASSVKLFGGELFF.

The rearrangement joins TRBV27 to TRBJ2-7, with TRBD2 as a possible D gene (7 bases). Germline V CDR1 and CDR2: MNHEY, SMNVEV (reference sequence). This CDR3 contains 15 residues. V was trimmed by 0 bases and J by 6 bases, leaving 15 bases between them. CDR3 amino acids: CASSLSGGATGEQYF. In DNA form, the CDR3 reads TGTGCCAGCAGTTTATCGGGGGGGGCCACCGGCGAGCAGTACTTC.

The chain is built from TRBV2 and TRBJ2-2; 9 bases are a match to TRBD1. Germline assignment: CDR1 SNHLY and CDR2 FYNNEI. Trimming at V came to 7 bases and at J to 5 bases, leaving 5 bases not matched to a gene. The CDR3 is made up of 14 amino acids. CDR3 coding DNA: TGTGCCAGCAAACGGGACAGGGCGACCGGGGAGCTGTTTTTT. It codes for CASKRDRATGELFF.

The V call is TRBV14, the J call TRBJ2-5; TRBD2 agrees at 8 bases. The V gene's germline CDR1 is SGHDN and CDR2 FVKESK. J lost 2 bases, V lost 4 bases, and 6 bases had no gene match. The CDR3 spans 15 residues. CDR3 residues: CASSRKRGLQETQYF. CDR3 coding DNA: TGTGCCAGCAGCCGCAAGCGGGGGTTACAAGAGACCCAGTACTTC.

The V call is TRBV6-2 or TRBV6-3, the J call TRBJ1-5; 7 bases are shared with TRBD1. Per the germline V gene, CDR1 is MNHEY and CDR2 is SVGEGT. The ends lost 1 base at V and 7 bases at J; junction bases unmatched: 4. The CDR3 runs 14 residues. As DNA, the CDR3 is TGTGCCAGCAGTTACTTAGGGGGCGAGCAGCCCCAGCATTTT. Residues: CASSYLGGEQPQHF.

The CDR3 coding sequence is TGTGCCAGCAGCCCCCGCCAGGCAGGATTCGAGAAAGCTTTCTTT. Its protein is CASSPRQAGFEKAFF. V gene TRBV7-8 combines with J gene TRBJ1-1, with no clear D. The germline V and J ends were trimmed by 5 bases and 9 bases, with 22 bases remaining between them. Looked up from germline, CDR1 is SGHVS and CDR2 is FQNEAQ. The CDR3 consists of 15 residues.

The genes are TRBV4-1 and TRBJ2-7, with D possibly matching TRBD2 (6 bases). Germline loops: CDR1 MGHRA, CDR2 YSYEKL. The CDR3 contains 15 residues. Deletions cut 0 bases from V and 0 bases from J, with 9 bases between. The CDR3 coding sequence is TGCGCCAGCAGCCAAGATGAGGACTACTCCTACGAGCAGTACTTC. Its protein product is CASSQDEDYSYEQYF.

The genes are TRBV18 and TRBJ1-5, with 8 bases aligning to TRBD1. The V gene end was trimmed by 3 bases and the J gene end by 3 bases; junction bases not matched to a gene: 4. This CDR3 comprises 15 residues. CDR1 KGHSH and CDR2 LQKENI come from the germline V gene. The CDR3 protein is CASSPKDRVNQPQHF. The CDR3 DNA reads TGTGCCAGCTCACCCAAGGACAGGGTCAATCAGCCCCAGCATTTT.

The chain recombines TRBV27 with TRBJ2-7, with a possible D match to TRBD1 (6 bases). The V end was cut by 6 bases, the J end by 5 bases, with 17 bases between. The CDR3 has 14 amino acids. Germline CDR1 MNHEY, CDR2 SMNVEV (reference sequence). The CDR3 region is CASRSGDRTDEQYF. In nucleotides, the CDR3 is TGTGCCAGCAGGTCCGGCGACAGGACCGACGAGCAGTACTTC.

The rearrangement joins TRBV7-8 to TRBJ2-5, with 9 nucleotides matching TRBD2. This CDR3 is built from 14 residues. J was trimmed by 7 bases and V by 0 bases; bases with no gene match: 3. Germline assignment: CDR1 SGHVS and CDR2 FQNEAQ. CDR3 protein: CASSLAREGGTQYF. CDR3 DNA: TGTGCCAGCAGCTTAGCGCGGGAGGGCGGGACCCAGTACTTC.